The 13 T cell receptor beta chains listed next were all sequenced from one sample in a study of control samples from healthy donors and cancer patients. The table came from immunoSEQ multiplex PCR; TCRdb's copy has only in-frame clones and leaves some out. The table has approximately 94,000 clones, approximately 84% seen once; the top ten hold around 40%. The sequenced sample consisted of PBMCs. Receptors were obtained from a man between 65 and 85 years old with lung cancer.

The chain has TRBV19 and TRBJ2-5; 9 positions agree with TRBD1. The CDR3 is 15 residues long. V lost 4 bases and J lost 5; bases outside the gene matches: 8. The V gene's germline CDR1 is LNHDA and CDR2 SQIVND (reference sequence). The CDR3 sequence is CASSTRGQGGETQYF. As DNA, the CDR3 is TGTGCCAGTAGTACGAGGGGACAGGGTGGGGAGACCCAGTACTTC.

The chain links TRBV5-1 to TRBJ1-1; D unclear. CDR3 length equals 16 residues. V shed 0 bases and J shed 1 base, with 13 bases lying between them. Germline-derived CDR1 and CDR2 are SGHRS and YFSETQ. CDR3 in amino acids: CASSLGVRLRNTEAFF. The CDR3 bases are TGCGCCAGCAGCTTGGGTGTTAGACTCAGGAACACTGAAGCTTTCTTT.

The chain combines TRBV5-6 with TRBJ1-4, with D perhaps TRBD1 (6 bases). Germline-derived CDR1 and CDR2 are SGHDT and YYEEEE. The V and J ends lost 4 bases and 5 bases respectively, with 15 bases between them. There are 15 residues in the CDR3. For the CDR3, the DNA is TGTGCCAGCAGCCCGGAGGGGACAATGAATGAAAAACTGTTTTTT. Translating gives CASSPEGTMNEKLFF.

The J gene is TRBJ1-2, the V gene TRBV9, with unresolved D. From germline, CDR1 is SGDLS and CDR2 YYNGEE. Deletions cut 0 bases from V and 7 bases from J, with 4 bases between. The CDR3 extends over 11 amino acids. The CDR3 region is CASSVGTGYTF. CDR3 nucleotides: TGTGCCAGCAGCGTAGGTACTGGCTACACCTTC. Drawing the rest from reference TRBV9 and TRBJ1-2, the complete variable domain is DSGVTQTPKHLITATGQRVTLRCSPRSGDLSVYWYQQSLDQGLQFLIQYYNGEERAKGNILERFSAQQFPDLHSELNLSSLELGDSALYFCASSVGTGYTFGSGTRLTVV.

The V and J genes are TRBV4-1 and TRBJ1-2; D unclear. The CDR3 runs 13 residues. The germline CDR1 and CDR2 sequences are MGHRA and YSYEKL. Trimming pared 0 bases from V and 5 bases from J, leaving 7 bases between. DNA of the CDR3: TGCGCCAGCAGCCAAGAGGGGATTTATGGCTACACCTTC. Translation: CASSQEGIYGYTF.

The genes are TRBV15 and TRBJ2-7, with D perhaps matching TRBD2 (6 bases). CDR3 length equals 14 residues. The germline V gene encodes CDR1 LNHNV and CDR2 YYDKDF (reference sequence). V was clipped by 1 base and J by 4 bases, with 11 bases between them. CDR3 residues: CATSRGGEIYEQYF. The CDR3 nucleotides read TGTGCCACCAGCAGAGGGGGGGAGATATACGAGCAGTACTTC. The whole variable domain, filled in from reference TRBV15 and TRBJ2-7, reads DAMVIQNPRYQVTQFGKPVTLSCSQTLNHNVMYWYQQKSSQAPKLLFHYYDKDFNNEADTPDNFQSRRPNTSFCFLDIRSPGLGDTAMYLCATSRGGEIYEQYFGPGTRLTVT.

A few counts support this clone. The chain has TRBV20-1 and TRBJ1-1, with D possibly matching TRBD1 (5 bases). The germline V gene encodes CDR1 DFQATT and CDR2 SNEGSKA (reference sequence). The CDR3 totals 11 residues. Trimming left V 8 bases short and J 5 bases short, with 12 bases between. CDR3 in amino acids: CSPYQGTEAFF. CDR3 DNA: TGCAGTCCCTATCAGGGTACTGAAGCTTTCTTT.

The chain employs TRBV6-5 and TRBJ1-1; maybe TRBD1 (5 bases). CDR1 and CDR2 (germline): MNHEY, SVGAGI. This CDR3 is 14 amino acids long. Deletions cut 2 bases from V and 5 bases from J, with 12 bases between. The CDR3 region is CASSYHGAPTEAFF. In DNA, the CDR3 is TGTGCCAGCAGTTACCACGGGGCCCCAACTGAAGCTTTCTTT.

The chain recombines TRBV4-3 with TRBJ1-2; D not resolved. Trimming pared 1 base from V and 4 bases from J, leaving 19 bases between. Germline V gene sequence: CDR1 LGHNA, CDR2 YSLEER. The CDR3 loop spans 17 amino acids. DNA of the CDR3: TGCGCCAGCAGCCAAGCTCCGGACGTCAAAGGCGGCTATGGCTACACCTTC. The encoded protein is CASSQAPDVKGGYGYTF.

This chain uses TRBV5-4 with TRBJ2-3; TRBD2 aligns across 10 bases. Unmatched junction bases numbered 2, after V lost 2 bases and J lost 5 bases. Germline V gives CDR1 SGHNT, CDR2 YYREEE (reference sequence). The CDR3 length is 14 residues. The CDR3 is CASSLAGGEDTQYF. CDR3 DNA sequence: TGTGCCAGCAGCTTAGCGGGGGGGGAAGATACGCAGTATTTT.

This clone was seen a handful of times. The J gene is TRBJ1-5, the V gene TRBV6-2 or TRBV6-3, with a weak D call TRBD1 (6 bases). CDR3 length: 15 amino acids. Germline V gene lookup returns CDR1 MNHEY and CDR2 SVGEGT. V was pared by 2 bases and J by 4 bases, with 12 bases between. This CDR3 is CASSYLGGGNQPQHF. The DNA for the CDR3 is TGTGCCAGCAGTTACCTAGGGGGAGGGAATCAGCCCCAGCATTTT.

V is TRBV6-5 and J is TRBJ1-6, with 8 bases identical to TRBD1. Germline assignment: CDR1 MNHEY and CDR2 SVGAGI. V shed 5 bases and J 5 bases; nucleotides not matched to a gene: 2. The CDR3 is made up of 14 amino acids. In DNA form, the CDR3 reads TGTGCCAGCAGTCGGGACAGGCATAATTCACCCCTCCACTTT. Translation: CASSRDRHNSPLHF.

The chain combines TRBV6-2 or TRBV6-3 with TRBJ2-7; D unclear. Looked up from germline, CDR1 is MNHEY and CDR2 is SVGEGT. Trimming took off 4 bases at V and 3 bases at J, with 4 bases between the two ends. The CDR3 is 11 residues long. This CDR3 reads CASSSLYEQYF. CDR3 nucleotides: TGTGCCAGCAGTTCCCTCTACGAGCAGTACTTC.